These T cell receptor beta chains were read from a single sample in a study of cytomegalovirus exposure and HLA in healthy donors. TCRdb's table, derived via immunoSEQ multiplex PCR, lists solely in-frame clones and lacks some. The table shows 100,000 to 150,000 clones, with around three quarters occurring only once. The source material was PBMCs. The origin of the receptors is a woman between 55 and 75 years old in good health and CMV-seropositive. The CDR3 runs from the conserved cysteine through the conserved F or W. A D gene is named only where the DNA matches it firmly. For some rows the clone size is stated as once, few or many, or as a class when expanded; others skip it.

d_call: .
j_call: TRBJ1-4
clone_size: .
v_call: TRBV5-4
cdr3_aa: CASSLTRGGRDDEKLFF
cdr3_nt: TGTGCCAGCAGCTTAACTAGGGGGGGCAGGGATGATGAAAAACTGTTTTTT

d_call: .
j_call: TRBJ1-1
clone_size: .
v_call: TRBV4-1
cdr3_aa: CASAPWGGGAEAFF
cdr3_nt: TGCGCCAGCGCTCCGTGGGGGGGAGGTGCTGAAGCTTTCTTT

d_call: TRBD2
j_call: TRBJ2-3
clone_size: .
v_call: TRBV18
cdr3_aa: CATSGTREDTQYF
cdr3_nt: TGTGCCACCTCAGGGACTAGGGAAGATACGCAGTATTTT

d_call: .
j_call: TRBJ2-7
clone_size: .
v_call: TRBV7-6
cdr3_aa: CASSLVGGEHYEQYF
cdr3_nt: TGTGCCAGCAGCTTAGTTGGAGGGGAGCACTACGAGCAGTACTTC

d_call: TRBD1
j_call: TRBJ2-3
clone_size: once
v_call: TRBV6-5
cdr3_aa: CASSYPGQGTDTQYF
cdr3_nt: TGTGCCAGCAGTTACCCGGGACAGGGCACAGATACGCAGTATTTT

d_call: .
j_call: TRBJ1-1
clone_size: .
v_call: TRBV19
cdr3_aa: CASSTSFQGKVAFF
cdr3_nt: TGTGCCAGTAGTACTAGTTTCCAGGGGAAGGTAGCTTTCTTT

d_call: .
j_call: TRBJ1-6
clone_size: .
v_call: TRBV5-4
cdr3_aa: CASSSYNSPLHF
cdr3_nt: TGTGCCAGCAGCTCTTATAATTCACCCCTCCACTTT

d_call: .
j_call: TRBJ1-4
clone_size: once
v_call: TRBV18
cdr3_aa: CASTTGPQGEKLFF
cdr3_nt: TGTGCCAGCACCACCGGTCCACAGGGCGAAAAACTGTTTTTT

d_call: .
j_call: TRBJ2-7
clone_size: few
v_call: TRBV29-1
cdr3_aa: CSVEGVSQTAYEQYF
cdr3_nt: TGCAGCGTTGAAGGCGTATCGCAGACAGCCTACGAGCAGTACTTC

d_call: TRBD2
j_call: TRBJ2-3
clone_size: .
v_call: TRBV5-1
cdr3_aa: CASSPIGGGGHTDTQYF
cdr3_nt: TGCGCCAGCAGTCCCATTGGCGGGGGGGGACACACAGATACGCAGTATTTT

d_call: .
j_call: TRBJ1-1
clone_size: .
v_call: TRBV7-8
cdr3_aa: CASSLAGGNTEAFF
cdr3_nt: TGTGCCAGCAGCTTAGCAGGGGGGAACACTGAAGCTTTCTTT

d_call: .
j_call: TRBJ2-3
clone_size: few
v_call: TRBV14
cdr3_aa: CASSQGEGADADTQYF
cdr3_nt: TGTGCCAGCAGCCAAGGCGAAGGGGCAGATGCAGATACGCAGTATTTT

d_call: .
j_call: TRBJ1-2
clone_size: once
v_call: TRBV29-1
cdr3_aa: CSVDEQVRGYTF
cdr3_nt: TGCAGCGTTGATGAACAGGTGCGGGGCTACACCTTC

d_call: .
j_call: TRBJ2-7
clone_size: .
v_call: TRBV19
cdr3_aa: CASSISPVYEQYF
cdr3_nt: TGTGCCAGTAGTATAAGTCCGGTCTACGAGCAGTACTTC

d_call: TRBD2
j_call: TRBJ2-1
clone_size: .
v_call: TRBV4-2
cdr3_aa: CASSQEGGSGASHNEQFF
cdr3_nt: TGTGCCAGCAGCCAAGAGGGCGGTAGCGGGGCGTCCCACAATGAGCAGTTCTTC

d_call: TRBD1
j_call: TRBJ1-5
clone_size: .
v_call: TRBV10-3
cdr3_aa: CAISPGQGTGNQPQHF
cdr3_nt: TGTGCCATCAGTCCGGGACAGGGTACCGGCAATCAGCCCCAGCATTTT

d_call: TRBD1
j_call: TRBJ2-7
clone_size: .
v_call: TRBV5-1
cdr3_aa: CASSLGDSSYEQYF
cdr3_nt: TGCGCCAGCAGCTTGGGGGACAGTTCCTACGAGCAGTACTTC

d_call: .
j_call: TRBJ2-7
clone_size: .
v_call: TRBV5-1
cdr3_aa: CASSLYGGLNYEQYF
cdr3_nt: TGCGCCAGCAGCTTGTATGGGGGCTTGAACTACGAGCAGTACTTC

d_call: TRBD1
j_call: TRBJ1-1
clone_size: .
v_call: TRBV10-3
cdr3_aa: CAIRTGDRLNTEAFF
cdr3_nt: TGTGCCATCCGTACAGGGGACCGATTGAACACTGAAGCTTTCTTT

d_call: .
j_call: TRBJ2-3
clone_size: .
v_call: TRBV7-6
cdr3_aa: CASSQESEGTDTQYF
cdr3_nt: TGTGCCAGCAGCCAAGAATCCGAGGGCACAGATACGCAGTATTTT

d_call: TRBD1
j_call: TRBJ1-1
clone_size: few
v_call: TRBV2
cdr3_aa: CASSEFGTDRTEAFF
cdr3_nt: TGTGCCAGCAGTGAGTTTGGGACAGACCGTACTGAAGCTTTCTTT

d_call: .
j_call: TRBJ1-2
clone_size: .
v_call: TRBV5-6
cdr3_aa: CASSSRGGPRGYTF
cdr3_nt: TGTGCCAGCAGCTCCCGCGGGGGTCCCAGGGGCTACACCTTC

d_call: TRBD2
j_call: TRBJ2-1
clone_size: .
v_call: TRBV2
cdr3_aa: CASSEVWDRTSGGPRSYNEQFF
cdr3_nt: TGTGCCAGCAGTGAGGTGTGGGATAGGACTAGCGGGGGCCCAAGGTCCTACAATGAGCAGTTCTTC

d_call: TRBD1
j_call: TRBJ1-5
clone_size: .
v_call: TRBV5-1
cdr3_aa: CASSSGTGASQPQHF
cdr3_nt: TGCGCCAGCAGCTCGGGGACAGGGGCGAGTCAGCCCCAGCATTTT

d_call: TRBD1
j_call: TRBJ1-1
clone_size: .
v_call: TRBV6-5
cdr3_aa: CASSSDRASMNTEAFF
cdr3_nt: TGTGCCAGCAGTTCGGACAGGGCATCGATGAACACTGAAGCTTTCTTT

d_call: TRBD2
j_call: TRBJ2-6
clone_size: once
v_call: TRBV5-1
cdr3_aa: CASSPSGPQERGSSGANVLTF
cdr3_nt: TGCGCCAGCAGCCCCTCCGGGCCCCAGGAGCGGGGGAGCTCTGGGGCCAACGTCCTGACTTTC

d_call: TRBD1
j_call: TRBJ2-7
clone_size: .
v_call: TRBV5-6
cdr3_aa: CASSPTSGTGSAEQYF
cdr3_nt: TGTGCCAGCAGCCCGACCTCCGGGACAGGGTCGGCCGAGCAGTACTTC

d_call: .
j_call: TRBJ2-7
clone_size: .
v_call: TRBV9
cdr3_aa: CASSVGSSYEQYF
cdr3_nt: TGTGCCAGCAGCGTAGGGAGCTCCTACGAGCAGTACTTC

d_call: .
j_call: TRBJ1-5
clone_size: .
v_call: TRBV19
cdr3_aa: CASRGGAEVPQHF
cdr3_nt: TGTGCCAGTAGGGGGGGGGCTGAGGTCCCCCAGCATTTT

d_call: .
j_call: TRBJ2-7
clone_size: .
v_call: TRBV7-9
cdr3_aa: CASAWTPYEQYF
cdr3_nt: TGTGCCAGCGCATGGACACCTTACGAGCAGTACTTC

d_call: .
j_call: TRBJ1-5
clone_size: .
v_call: TRBV5-6
cdr3_aa: CASSWSQGYSNQPQHF
cdr3_nt: TGTGCCAGCAGCTGGTCGCAGGGGTATAGCAATCAGCCCCAGCATTTT

d_call: .
j_call: TRBJ2-7
clone_size: few
v_call: TRBV6-5
cdr3_aa: CASRGTLYEQYF
cdr3_nt: TGTGCCAGCAGGGGGACTCTTTACGAGCAGTACTTC

d_call: TRBD1
j_call: TRBJ1-1
clone_size: .
v_call: TRBV29-1
cdr3_aa: CSVGQGATEAFF
cdr3_nt: TGCAGCGTTGGACAGGGGGCGACTGAAGCTTTCTTT

d_call: TRBD1
j_call: TRBJ2-5
clone_size: .
v_call: TRBV27
cdr3_aa: CASSATGVGETQYF
cdr3_nt: TGTGCCAGCAGTGCTACAGGGGTCGGAGAGACCCAGTACTTC

d_call: TRBD1
j_call: TRBJ1-5
clone_size: .
v_call: TRBV7-9
cdr3_aa: CASSTGQGGQPQHF
cdr3_nt: TGTGCCAGCAGCACTGGACAGGGTGGGCAGCCCCAGCATTTT

d_call: .
j_call: TRBJ1-1
clone_size: .
v_call: TRBV9
cdr3_aa: CASSVLAGGTEAFF
cdr3_nt: TGTGCCAGCAGCGTTCTGGCGGGGGGTACTGAAGCTTTCTTT

d_call: .
j_call: TRBJ1-3
clone_size: few
v_call: TRBV5-5
cdr3_aa: CASSLLLGDFGNTIYF
cdr3_nt: TGTGCCAGCAGCTTGTTGTTAGGGGACTTTGGAAACACCATATATTTT

d_call: TRBD1
j_call: TRBJ1-1
clone_size: .
v_call: TRBV5-5
cdr3_aa: CASSSGTGGTEAFF
cdr3_nt: TGTGCCAGCAGCTCCGGGACAGGGGGGACTGAAGCTTTCTTT

d_call: TRBD1
j_call: TRBJ1-1
clone_size: .
v_call: TRBV7-9
cdr3_aa: CASSFKGQHTEAFF
cdr3_nt: TGTGCCAGCAGCTTTAAGGGACAGCACACTGAAGCTTTCTTT

d_call: .
j_call: TRBJ2-7
clone_size: .
v_call: TRBV6-5
cdr3_aa: CASSQTGSYLYEQYF
cdr3_nt: TGTGCCAGCAGCCAAACCGGGTCCTACCTTTACGAGCAGTACTTC

d_call: TRBD2
j_call: TRBJ2-1
clone_size: .
v_call: TRBV4-2
cdr3_aa: CASSQGWTSGYNEQFF
cdr3_nt: TGTGCCAGCAGCCAGGGGTGGACTAGCGGATACAATGAGCAGTTCTTC

d_call: TRBD1
j_call: TRBJ2-7
clone_size: .
v_call: TRBV6-1
cdr3_aa: CASSPTGLAYEQYF
cdr3_nt: TGTGCCAGCAGCCCGACAGGGCTTGCCTACGAGCAGTACTTC

d_call: .
j_call: TRBJ2-5
clone_size: few
v_call: TRBV18
cdr3_aa: CASSPPRGSGQETQYF
cdr3_nt: TGTGCCAGCTCTCCGCCCAGGGGCTCGGGGCAAGAGACCCAGTACTTC

d_call: .
j_call: TRBJ2-7
clone_size: .
v_call: TRBV5-6
cdr3_aa: CASSSDTGDVLYEQYF
cdr3_nt: TGTGCCAGCAGCAGCGACACAGGAGACGTCCTCTACGAGCAGTACTTC

d_call: .
j_call: TRBJ1-1
clone_size: .
v_call: TRBV2
cdr3_aa: CASRQTPRGRTEAFF
cdr3_nt: TGTGCCAGCAGACAAACCCCCAGGGGAAGGACTGAAGCTTTCTTT

d_call: TRBD1
j_call: TRBJ1-4
clone_size: .
v_call: TRBV27
cdr3_aa: CASSINRGSTNEKLFF
cdr3_nt: TGTGCCAGCAGTATCAACAGGGGATCCACTAATGAAAAACTGTTTTTT

d_call: TRBD1
j_call: TRBJ1-5
clone_size: .
v_call: TRBV18
cdr3_aa: CASSNTGGRSNQPQHF
cdr3_nt: TGTGCCAGCTCAAACACAGGGGGTAGGAGCAATCAGCCCCAGCATTTT

d_call: .
j_call: TRBJ1-1
clone_size: .
v_call: TRBV9
cdr3_aa: CASSARDTLNTEAFF
cdr3_nt: TGTGCCAGCAGCGCCCGGGACACCTTGAACACTGAAGCTTTCTTT

d_call: .
j_call: TRBJ2-2
clone_size: few
v_call: TRBV29-1
cdr3_aa: CSVRQAGELFF
cdr3_nt: TGCAGCGTCCGACAGGCCGGGGAGCTGTTTTTT

d_call: TRBD1
j_call: TRBJ1-4
clone_size: .
v_call: TRBV15
cdr3_aa: CATWVGQGVTEKLFF
cdr3_nt: TGTGCCACCTGGGTGGGGCAGGGGGTAACTGAAAAACTGTTTTTT

d_call: .
j_call: TRBJ1-2
clone_size: .
v_call: TRBV7-2
cdr3_aa: CASSLGNTRFGYTF
cdr3_nt: TGTGCCAGCAGCTTAGGTAACACCCGCTTTGGCTACACCTTC